This T cell receptor beta chain was retrieved from a study of human T cells and chemical hapten exposure. One entry per CDR3 protein, called by TCRdb with MiXCR from the RACE reads. The sample shows under 450,000 distinct CDR3 sequences, approximately 5% of them seen only once. Documented time point: patch test 1, 2 weeks after DPC sensitization. As to treatment: therapeutic diphenylcyclopropenone sensitization with weekly scalp DPC. The table lists this clonotype with many counts. Its antigen is as yet unknown. V was shortened by 6 bases and J by 4 bases, with 13 bases between the two germline ends. The V gene's germline CDR1 is DFQATT and CDR2 SNEGSKA (reference sequence). The CDR3 is 12 amino acids. Findings of the study overall: Expanded TCRs formed significantly more large CDR3 similarity clusters than controls.

This chain joins TRBV20-1 and TRBJ2-7; D call uncertain. Sample: whole blood, taken in connection with sensitization to the hapten diphenylcyclopropenone (DPC). This receptor was identified in a woman aged 50 to 65 with alopecia areata. Some clones in this sample may be carry-over from other donors' samples. The CDR3 is CSAHMLGYEQYF. The CDR3 DNA reads TGCAGTGCCCACATGTTGGGATACGAGCAGTACTTC.